Below, 13 T cell receptor beta chains from the same sample are listed, as sequenced in a study of graft-versus-host responses after intestinal transplantation. These receptors' targets are unknown. Assay: immunoSEQ multiplex PCR; the TCRdb copy retains only in-frame clones and omits some. The table lists some 120,000 clones, about 92% of them singletons, with 0.2% to 0.25% in the top ten. The sample was unstimulated CD4+ T cells sorted from spleen or lymph node cells, taken before transplant. The receptors shown here come from a human donor who was the organ donor for an intestinal transplant.

The chain is built from TRBV10-2 and TRBJ2-1; 14 bases fit TRBD2. The CDR3 covers 19 residues. V was pared by 6 bases and J by 0 bases, with 10 bases of the junction left unmatched. Per germline, CDR1 WSHSY and CDR2 SAAADI. In nucleotides, the CDR3 is TGCGCCAGCAGGGGAGGACTAGCGGGAGGCCCGAGCTCCTACAATGAGCAGTTCTTC. Amino acids: CASRGGLAGGPSSYNEQFF.

The rearrangement uses TRBV6-1 and TRBJ1-1; D is undetermined. This CDR3 region has 12 residues. V shed 5 bases and J shed 8 bases, with 12 bases lying between them. Per the germline V gene, CDR1 is MNHNS and CDR2 is SASEGT. The CDR3 nucleotides are TGTGCCAGCAGTCCCCGCATAGGGGAAGCTTTCTTT. The encoded protein is CASSPRIGEAFF.

This chain joins TRBV2 and TRBJ1-1; tentative D call: TRBD1 (5 bases). This CDR3 contains 12 residues. Trimming stripped 8 bases from V and 1 base from J, with 8 bases between. Germline CDR1 and CDR2: SNHLY and FYNNEI. The CDR3, as DNA: TGTGCCAGCCTGACAGAGAACACTGAAGCTTTCTTT. Translating it yields CASLTENTEAFF.

The chain couples TRBV7-2 to TRBJ2-2; D is perhaps TRBD1 (6 bases). CDR3 size: 15 residues. Germline V gene sequence: CDR1 SGHTA, CDR2 FQGNSA. Trimming removed 5 bases from V and 5 bases from J, with 15 bases in between. The CDR3 sequence: CASSLGGVDTGELFF. The CDR3 nucleotides are TGTGCCAGCAGCCTAGGGGGAGTTGATACCGGGGAGCTGTTTTTT.

The V and J genes are TRBV12-5 and TRBJ2-5, with 12 bases that match TRBD2. The junction had 1 base not matched to a gene; V was cut back by 8 bases and J by 3 bases. This CDR3 spans 13 amino acids. Germline assignment: CDR1 LGHNT and CDR2 FRNRAP. CDR3 nucleotide sequence: TGTGCTAGTAGACTAGCGGGAGAAGAGACCCAGTACTTC. As protein: CASRLAGEETQYF. Complete variable domain (other parts from reference TRBV12-5 and TRBJ2-5): DARVTQTPRHKVTEMGQEVTMRCQPILGHNTVFWYRQTMMQGLELLAYFRNRAPLDDSGMPKDRFSAEMPDATLATLKIQPSEPRDSAVYFCASRLAGEETQYFGPGTRLLVL.

The gene calls are TRBV7-2 and TRBJ2-7; D is undetermined. The V end was cut by 3 bases, the J end by 0 bases, with 12 bases between. Looked up from germline, CDR1 is SGHTA and CDR2 is FQGNSA. The CDR3 sequence is 15 residues long. The CDR3: CASSLFPIYSYEQYF. CDR3 sequence (DNA): TGTGCCAGCAGCTTGTTTCCAATTTACTCCTACGAGCAGTACTTC.

The rearrangement links TRBV19 to TRBJ2-7, with TRBD1 as a possible D gene (6 bases). This CDR3 is 14 amino acids long. Trimming left V 4 bases short and J 0 bases short, with 10 bases between. Germline values: CDR1 LNHDA, CDR2 SQIVND (reference sequence). DNA of the CDR3: TGTGCCAGTAGTACCACAGGGACCTCCTACGAGCAGTACTTC. It yields the protein CASSTTGTSYEQYF.

V is TRBV10-2 and J is TRBJ2-4; either TRBD1 or TRBD2 may supply D (5 bases each). This CDR3 comprises 14 residues. With 8 bases removed from V and 5 bases from J, the gap between germline ends came to 16 bases. Germline V CDR1 and CDR2: WSHSY, SAAADI. As DNA, the CDR3 is TGCGCCAGCCTACCCGGGACGAAGGAAAACATTCAGTACTTC. Translation: CASLPGTKENIQYF.

V and J are TRBV7-2 and TRBJ1-2; 9 bases agree with TRBD1. CDR3 length: 16 residues. Per germline, CDR1 SGHTA and CDR2 FQGNSA. V lost 5 bases, J lost 4 bases, and 11 bases stayed unmatched. For the CDR3, the DNA is TGTGCCAGCAGCCTACGAAGGACAGGGGTGGGCTATGGCTACACCTTC. This sequence encodes CASSLRRTGVGYGYTF.

The V call is TRBV5-1, the J call TRBJ2-1; TRBD2 aligns across 9 bases. The CDR3 extends over 16 amino acids. With 0 bases clipped from V and 6 bases from J, the junction kept 7 bases outside the gene matches. Germline values: CDR1 SGHRS, CDR2 YFSETQ. CDR3 nucleotides: TGCGCCAGCAGCTTGGGTCGGGCTAGCGGGACCAATGAGCAGTTCTTC. This encodes CASSLGRASGTNEQFF.

The chain employs TRBV6-5 and TRBJ2-1, with 7 bases matching TRBD1. V shed 2 bases and J 8 bases; nucleotides not matched to a gene: 6. From germline, CDR1 is MNHEY and CDR2 SVGAGI. The CDR3 is made up of 14 amino acids. DNA of the CDR3: TGTGCCAGCAGTTACCGGACAGGCTGGGATGAGCAGTTCTTC. As protein: CASSYRTGWDEQFF.

The chain links TRBV13 to TRBJ1-1; 11 nucleotides align to TRBD1. The germline gives CDR1 PRHDT, CDR2 FYEKMQ (reference sequence). V was clipped by 3 bases and J by 0 bases; unmatched bases: 3. There are 16 residues in the CDR3. CDR3 DNA: TGTGCCAGCAGCTTTCGGGACAGGGGGATGAACACTGAAGCTTTCTTT. Its translation is CASSFRDRGMNTEAFF.

V gene TRBV6-1 combines with J gene TRBJ1-5; D uncertain. The CDR3 is made up of 12 amino acids. The V end was cut by 7 bases, the J end by 6 bases, with 10 bases between. Germline V lookup: CDR1 MNHNS, CDR2 SASEGT. The CDR3 reads CASTQRGQPQHF. The CDR3 DNA sequence: TGTGCCAGCACCCAAAGAGGTCAGCCCCAGCATTTT.